Each of the 32 T cell receptor beta chains below was sequenced from the same sample in a study of monozygotic twins with inflammatory bowel disease. TCRdb reanalyzed the 5' RACE reads and collapses them to one entry per CDR3 protein, without DNA. There are around 370,000 distinct CDR3 sequences in the sample, with around 2.6% held by the top ten. The sample consisted of blood. These receptor sequences come from a human donor with ulcerative colitis or Crohn's disease, or a healthy co-twin of an affected twin (not recorded which).

The rearrangement uses TRBV9 and TRBJ1-2. The CDR3 runs 14 residues. Germline CDR1 and CDR2: SGDLS and YYNGEE. This CDR3 reads CASSPRWTNYGYTF.

This chain links TRBV7-2 with TRBJ2-3; there is no DNA to check the TCRdb D call of TRBD1. This CDR3 comprises 12 residues. Germline V gives CDR1 SGHTA, CDR2 FQGNSA. The CDR3: CASSLGQGGQYF.

This sequence joins TRBV21-1 and TRBJ2-3; TCRdb designates TRBD2, a call that cannot be tested without DNA. TRBV21-1 is a pseudogene. This CDR3 is 12 amino acids long. CDR3 amino acids: CASWDFTDTQYF.

The rearrangement links TRBV7-8 to TRBJ1-2. There are 14 residues in the CDR3. Germline V gives CDR1 SGHVS, CDR2 FQNEAQ. CDR3 residues: CASALEGGARGYTF.

This chain uses TRBV4-1 with TRBJ1-1; TCRdb selects TRBD1, and the lack of DNA leaves this call unchecked. CDR3 length: 15 amino acids. Per germline, CDR1 MGHRA and CDR2 YSYEKL. The CDR3 spells CASSPGHPANTEAFF.

This chain's CDR3 is CASSWTGVDSPLHF. The rearrangement links TRBV5-1 to TRBJ1-6; TCRdb reports TRBD1, a call that lacks DNA to check it against. The CDR3 extends over 14 amino acids. Germline CDR1 SGHRS, CDR2 YFSETQ.

The chain is built from TRBV5-1 and TRBJ2-7; the D gene TCRdb calls, TRBD1, cannot be checked with no DNA. This CDR3 is built from 11 residues. Per germline, CDR1 SGHRS and CDR2 YFSETQ. The CDR3 spells CASSSLGAWYF.

The chain is built from TRBV20-1 and TRBJ2-1; TCRdb's assignment of TRBD2 cannot be checked, as there is no DNA. CDR1 DFQATT and CDR2 SNEGSKA come from the germline V gene (reference sequence). There are 14 residues in the CDR3. The CDR3 spells CSLIRGGAYNEQFF.

J is TRBJ2-3 and V is TRBV4-3; TCRdb gives TRBD1 as the D gene, but with no DNA this cannot be confirmed. Germline loops: CDR1 LGHNA, CDR2 YSLEER. CDR3 length: 14 amino acids. CDR3 residues: CASSQGGGPDTQYF.

This chain joins TRBV5-5 and TRBJ2-7; TCRdb's D call, TRBD1, is unchecked because there is no DNA. Germline lookup yields CDR1 SGHKS and CDR2 YYEKEE (reference sequence). The CDR3 is 13 amino acids. The CDR3 spells CASSKSGPYEQYF.

The chain has TRBV4-3 and TRBJ1-6; TCRdb calls TRBD1, which cannot be checked without DNA. This CDR3 is built from 17 residues. Per germline, CDR1 LGHNA and CDR2 YSLEER. The CDR3 sequence: CASSRLTGGVAYSPLHF.

The rearrangement links TRBV6-2 or TRBV6-3 to TRBJ2-3. The CDR3 spans 16 residues. Germline V CDR1 and CDR2: MNHEY, SVGEGT. The chain's CDR3 is CASSLEEAFHTDTQYF.

The rearrangement uses TRBV19 and TRBJ1-5; TCRdb's D call, TRBD1, is unchecked because there is no DNA. Germline V lookup: CDR1 LNHDA, CDR2 SQIVND (reference sequence). The CDR3 is 15 residues long. The CDR3 sequence: CASSIFGQSNQPQHF.

This sequence joins TRBV5-6 and TRBJ2-2; TCRdb reports TRBD2, a call that lacks DNA to check it against. The CDR3 is 16 residues long. CDR1 and CDR2 from the germline V gene are SGHDT and YYEEEE. CDR3 region: CASSPRTSANTGELFF.

V gene TRBV7-2 combines with J gene TRBJ2-5; lacking DNA, the TRBD2 call made by TCRdb goes unchecked. Looked up from germline, CDR1 is SGHTA and CDR2 is FQGNSA. CDR3 length: 16 residues. CDR3 sequence: CASSLALAGQPETQYF.

The chain joins TRBV7-3 to TRBJ2-1; with no DNA, the TCRdb D assignment of TRBD2 cannot be verified. The CDR3 sequence is 14 residues long. CDR1 and CDR2 (germline): SGHTA, FQGTGA. The CDR3: CASTPGLASNEQFF. Full variable domain (rest looked up from reference TRBV7-3 and TRBJ2-1): GAGVSQTPSNKVTEKGKYVELRCDPISGHTALYWYRQSLGQGPEFLIYFQGTGAADDSGLPNDRFFAVRPEGSVSTLKIQRTERGDSAVYLCASTPGLASNEQFFGPGTRLTVL.

The chain carries TRBV20-1 and TRBJ1-3; without DNA, the TCRdb call of TRBD1 cannot be checked. CDR3 length: 16 amino acids. From germline, CDR1 is DFQATT and CDR2 SNEGSKA (reference sequence). The CDR3 here is CSARKTGTFSGNTIYF.

The rearrangement joins TRBV30 to TRBJ2-3; TCRdb selects TRBD1, and the lack of DNA leaves this call unchecked. The germline V gene encodes CDR1 GTSNPN and CDR2 SVGIG (reference sequence). This CDR3 is built from 16 residues. CDR3 sequence reads: CAWSHRGSGHTDTQYF.

The CDR3 here is CSAYSGTGENYGYTF. The chain uses TRBV20-1 and TRBJ1-2; TCRdb outputs TRBD1, but without DNA this stays unchecked. The germline gives CDR1 DFQATT, CDR2 SNEGSKA (reference sequence). The CDR3 is 15 residues long.

The chain joins TRBV7-2 to TRBJ2-3. The CDR3 is 14 residues long. The germline V gene has CDR1 SGHTA and CDR2 FQGNSA. The CDR3: CASSLAFMGDTQYF.

This sequence joins TRBV12-3 or TRBV12-4 and TRBJ1-1; TCRdb's D gene call, TRBD1, goes unchecked for lack of DNA. CDR3 length: 13 amino acids. CDR3 sequence: CASSSGQDTEAFF.

The chain carries TRBV30 and TRBJ2-7; the D gene TCRdb calls, TRBD2, cannot be checked with no DNA. Germline V gene data show CDR1 as GTSNPN and CDR2 as SVGIG (reference sequence). The length of the CDR3 is 14 residues. The CDR3 is CAWSPSGSLVEQYF. The full variable domain, in which reference TRBV30 and TRBJ2-7 provide the parts outside the CDR3, is SQTIHQWPATLVQPVGSPLSLECTVEGTSNPNLYWYRQAAGRGLQLLFYSVGIGQISSEVPQNLSASRPQDRQFILSSKKLLLSDSGFYLCAWSPSGSLVEQYFGPGTRLTVT.

V is TRBV7-2 and J is TRBJ1-2. This CDR3 is 14 amino acids long. Germline CDR1 and CDR2: SGHTA and FQGNSA. This chain's CDR3 is CASSLAERTYGYTF.

This chain connects TRBV6-5 to TRBJ1-1; TCRdb's D call of TRBD1 is untestable without DNA. The CDR3 has 13 residues. In germline, CDR1 is MNHEY, CDR2 SVGAGI. The CDR3 region is CASRPPENTEAFF.

The rearrangement links TRBV5-4 to TRBJ2-2; no DNA is available, so the TRBD2 call from TCRdb remains unchecked. Germline-derived CDR1 and CDR2 are SGHNT and YYREEE (reference sequence). This CDR3 comprises 15 residues. This CDR3 is CASSWGLANTGELFF.

The rearrangement joins TRBV7-2 to TRBJ2-5; TCRdb's assignment of TRBD2 cannot be checked, as there is no DNA. In germline, CDR1 is SGHTA, CDR2 FQGNSA. The CDR3 consists of 14 residues. CDR3 residues: CASSFQEGKETQYF.

This chain joins TRBV5-1 and TRBJ2-4; without DNA, the TCRdb call of TRBD2 cannot be checked. This CDR3 contains 18 residues. Germline V gene lookup returns CDR1 SGHRS and CDR2 YFSETQ. The CDR3 reads CASSLGLAGGLAKNMQYF.

The CDR3 here is CSARVSRRGMAGELFF. This rearrangement joins TRBV20-1 to TRBJ2-2; checking the TCRdb D call of TRBD2 is not possible without DNA. The CDR3 contains 16 residues. Germline V gene data show CDR1 as DFQATT and CDR2 as SNEGSKA (reference sequence).

The chain joins TRBV5-6 to TRBJ2-7; TCRdb names TRBD1, which stays unverified in the absence of DNA. The CDR3 contains 14 residues. Germline CDR1 is SGHDT and CDR2 is YYEEEE. The CDR3 spells CASSLRQGVVEQYF.

V usage is TRBV5-1 and J usage is TRBJ2-7; TCRdb reports TRBD1, a call that lacks DNA to check it against. Germline V gene lookup returns CDR1 SGHRS and CDR2 YFSETQ. This CDR3 has 16 residues. The CDR3: CASRRDSRAGDYEQYF.

This chain uses TRBV28 with TRBJ1-3. The V gene's germline CDR1 is MDHEN and CDR2 SYDVKM. The CDR3 consists of 13 residues. The CDR3: CASSLGSGNTIYF.

This rearrangement joins TRBV12-3 or TRBV12-4 to TRBJ2-1; TCRdb gives TRBD2 as the D gene, but with no DNA this cannot be confirmed. CDR3 length: 15 residues. The CDR3 reads CASSPSGTSYNEQFF.